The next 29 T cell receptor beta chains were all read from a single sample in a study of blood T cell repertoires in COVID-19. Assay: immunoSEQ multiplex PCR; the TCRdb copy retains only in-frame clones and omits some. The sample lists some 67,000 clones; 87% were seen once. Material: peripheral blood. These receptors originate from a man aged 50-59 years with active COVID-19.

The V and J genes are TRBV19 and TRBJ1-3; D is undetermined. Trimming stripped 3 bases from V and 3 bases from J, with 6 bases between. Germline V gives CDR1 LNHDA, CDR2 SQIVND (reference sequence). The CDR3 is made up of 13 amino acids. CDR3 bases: TGTGCCAGTAGTATCTATGATGGAAACACCATATATTTT. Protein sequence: CASSIYDGNTIYF.

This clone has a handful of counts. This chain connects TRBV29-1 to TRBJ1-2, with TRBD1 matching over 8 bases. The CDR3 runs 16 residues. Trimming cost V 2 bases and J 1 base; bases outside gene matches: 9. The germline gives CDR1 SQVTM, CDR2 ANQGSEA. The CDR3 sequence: CSVEPRTGRLNYGYTF. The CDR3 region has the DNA TGCAGCGTTGAACCCCGGACAGGGAGGCTTAACTATGGCTACACCTTC. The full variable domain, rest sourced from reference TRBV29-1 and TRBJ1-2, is SAVISQKPSRDICQRGTSLTIQCQVDSQVTMMFWYRQQPGQSLTLIATANQGSEATYESGFVIDKFPISRPNLTFSTLTVSNMSPEDSSIYLCSVEPRTGRLNYGYTFGSGTRLTVV.

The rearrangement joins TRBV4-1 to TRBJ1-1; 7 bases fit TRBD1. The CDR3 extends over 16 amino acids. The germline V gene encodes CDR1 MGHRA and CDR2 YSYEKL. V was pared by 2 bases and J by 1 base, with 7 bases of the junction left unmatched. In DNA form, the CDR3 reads TGCGCCAGCAGCCAACGGCCCGGGACAGCGAACACTGAAGCTTTCTTT. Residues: CASSQRPGTANTEAFF.

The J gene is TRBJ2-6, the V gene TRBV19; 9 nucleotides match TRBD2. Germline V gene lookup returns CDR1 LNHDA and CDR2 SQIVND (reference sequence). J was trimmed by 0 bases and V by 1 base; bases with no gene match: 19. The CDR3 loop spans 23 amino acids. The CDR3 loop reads CASSIGWGQGSGRLLSGANVLTF. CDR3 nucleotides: TGTGCCAGTAGTATAGGATGGGGGCAGGGTAGCGGGAGACTACTCTCTGGGGCCAACGTCCTGACTTTC.

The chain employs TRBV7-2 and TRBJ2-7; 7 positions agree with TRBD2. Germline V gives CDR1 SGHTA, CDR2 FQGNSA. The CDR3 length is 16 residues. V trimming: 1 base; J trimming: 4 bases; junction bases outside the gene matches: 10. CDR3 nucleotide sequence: TGTGCCAGCAGCTTAGTAGCGGGCCAACCATCTTACGAGCAGTACTTC. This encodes CASSLVAGQPSYEQYF.

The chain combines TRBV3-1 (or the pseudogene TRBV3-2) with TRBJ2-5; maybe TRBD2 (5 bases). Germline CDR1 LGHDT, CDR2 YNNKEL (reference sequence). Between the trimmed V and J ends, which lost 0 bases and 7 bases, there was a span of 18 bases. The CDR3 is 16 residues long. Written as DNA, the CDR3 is TGTGCCAGCAGCCAAGATTCGGGAAGCGGTTTTGGGACCCAGTACTTC. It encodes CASSQDSGSGFGTQYF.

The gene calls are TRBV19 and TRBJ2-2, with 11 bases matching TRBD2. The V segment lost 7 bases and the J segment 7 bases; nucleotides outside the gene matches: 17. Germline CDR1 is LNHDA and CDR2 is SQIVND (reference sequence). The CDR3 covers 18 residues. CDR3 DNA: TGTGCCAGTAATAGGAATTATCACGCCGGACTAGCGGGCGGGGAGCTGTTTTTT. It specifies CASNRNYHAGLAGGELFF.

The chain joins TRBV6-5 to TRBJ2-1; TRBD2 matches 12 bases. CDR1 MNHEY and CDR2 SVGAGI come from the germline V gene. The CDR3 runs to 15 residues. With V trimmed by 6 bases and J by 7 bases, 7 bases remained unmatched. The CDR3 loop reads CASSPGLAGLNEQFF. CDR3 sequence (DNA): TGTGCCAGCAGCCCGGGACTAGCGGGCCTAAATGAGCAGTTCTTC.

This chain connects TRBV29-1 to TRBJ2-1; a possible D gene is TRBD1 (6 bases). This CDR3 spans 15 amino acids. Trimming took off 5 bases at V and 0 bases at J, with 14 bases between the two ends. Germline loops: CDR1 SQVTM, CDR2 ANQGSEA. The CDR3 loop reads CSVSNRASSYNEQFF. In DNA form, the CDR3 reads TGCAGCGTTTCTAACAGGGCGAGCTCCTACAATGAGCAGTTCTTC.

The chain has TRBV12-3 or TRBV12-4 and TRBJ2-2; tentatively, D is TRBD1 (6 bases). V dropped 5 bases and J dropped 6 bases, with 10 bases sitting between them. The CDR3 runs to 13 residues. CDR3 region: CASSVNRAGELFF. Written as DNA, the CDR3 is TGTGCCAGCAGTGTTAACAGGGCCGGGGAGCTGTTTTTT.

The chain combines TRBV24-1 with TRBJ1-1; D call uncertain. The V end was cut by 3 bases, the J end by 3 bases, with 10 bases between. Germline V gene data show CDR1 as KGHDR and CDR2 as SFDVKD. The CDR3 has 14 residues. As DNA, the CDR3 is TGTGCCACCAGTGATGGAGGGAGTTACACTGAAGCTTTCTTT. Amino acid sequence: CATSDGGSYTEAFF.

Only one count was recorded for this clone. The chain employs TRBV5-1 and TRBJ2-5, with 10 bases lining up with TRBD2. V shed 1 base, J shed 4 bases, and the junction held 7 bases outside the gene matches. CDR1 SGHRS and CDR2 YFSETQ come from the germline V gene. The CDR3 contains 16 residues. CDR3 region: CASSLLGSGRVETQYF. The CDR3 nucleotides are TGCGCCAGCAGCTTGCTGGGAAGCGGGAGGGTAGAGACCCAGTACTTC.

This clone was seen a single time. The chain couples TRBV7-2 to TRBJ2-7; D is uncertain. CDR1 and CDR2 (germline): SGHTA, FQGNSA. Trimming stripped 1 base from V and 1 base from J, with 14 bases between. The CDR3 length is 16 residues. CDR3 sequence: CASSLDGPQPSYEQYF. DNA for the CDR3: TGTGCCAGCAGCTTAGATGGGCCCCAGCCGTCCTACGAGCAGTACTTC.

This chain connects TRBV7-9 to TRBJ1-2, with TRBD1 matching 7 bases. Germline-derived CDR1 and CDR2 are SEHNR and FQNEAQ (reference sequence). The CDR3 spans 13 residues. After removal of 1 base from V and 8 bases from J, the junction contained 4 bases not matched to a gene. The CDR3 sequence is CASSLETGWGYTF. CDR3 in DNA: TGTGCCAGCAGCTTAGAGACAGGGTGGGGCTACACCTTC. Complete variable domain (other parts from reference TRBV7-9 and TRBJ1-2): DTGVSQNPRHKITKRGQNVTFRCDPISEHNRLYWYRQTLGQGPEFLTYFQNEAQLEKSRLLSDRFSAERPKGSFSTLEIQRTEQGDSAMYLCASSLETGWGYTFGSGTRLTVV.

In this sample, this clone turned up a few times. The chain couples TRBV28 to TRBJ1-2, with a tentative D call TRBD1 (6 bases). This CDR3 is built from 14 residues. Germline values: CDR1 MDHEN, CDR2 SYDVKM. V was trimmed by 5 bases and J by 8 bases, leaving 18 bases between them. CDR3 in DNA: TGTGCCAGCAGTGTCCAGGGGAAGTCGAAAGGCTACACCTTC. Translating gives CASSVQGKSKGYTF.

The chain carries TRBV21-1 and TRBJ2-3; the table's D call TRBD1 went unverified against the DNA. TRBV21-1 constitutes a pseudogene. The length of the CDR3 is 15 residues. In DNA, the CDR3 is TGTGCCAGCAGCAAATGGACAGCAGGCACAGATACGCAGTATTTT. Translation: CASSKWTAGTDTQYF.

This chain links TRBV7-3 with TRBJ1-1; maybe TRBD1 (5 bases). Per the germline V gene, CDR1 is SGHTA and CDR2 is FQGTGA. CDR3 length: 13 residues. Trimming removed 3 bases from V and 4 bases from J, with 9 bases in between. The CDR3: CASSFGGITEAFF. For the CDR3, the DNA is TGTGCCAGCAGCTTTGGGGGGATCACTGAAGCTTTCTTT.

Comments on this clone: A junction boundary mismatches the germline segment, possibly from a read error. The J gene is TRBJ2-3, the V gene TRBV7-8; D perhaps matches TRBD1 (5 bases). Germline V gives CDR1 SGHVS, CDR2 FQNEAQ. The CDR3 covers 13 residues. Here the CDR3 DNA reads TGTGCCAGCAGCTTAGTCGCAGGACATAACCCGTTTTTT. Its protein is CASSLVAGHNPFF.

The CDR3, as DNA: TGTGCCAGGCCCGGGGGAGCTGAAGCTTTCTTT. It specifies CARPGGAEAFF. The V gene is TRBV18, the J gene TRBJ1-1; D is possibly TRBD1 (5 bases). The CDR3 contains 11 residues. Looked up from germline, CDR1 is KGHSH and CDR2 is LQKENI. V was cut by 9 bases and J by 6 bases, with 11 bases left in between.

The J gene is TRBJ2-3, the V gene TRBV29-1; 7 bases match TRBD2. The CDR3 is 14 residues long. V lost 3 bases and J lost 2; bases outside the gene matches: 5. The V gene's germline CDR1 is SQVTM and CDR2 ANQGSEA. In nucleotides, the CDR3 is TGCAGCGTTGAGTGGGGAGGGATCACAGATACGCAGTATTTT. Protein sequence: CSVEWGGITDTQYF.

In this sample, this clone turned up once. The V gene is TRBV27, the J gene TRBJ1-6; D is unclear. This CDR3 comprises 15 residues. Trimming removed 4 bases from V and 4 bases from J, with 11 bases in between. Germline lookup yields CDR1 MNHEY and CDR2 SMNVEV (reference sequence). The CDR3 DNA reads TGTGCCAGCAGTTCCACACAGATGTATAATTCACCCCTCCACTTT. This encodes CASSSTQMYNSPLHF.

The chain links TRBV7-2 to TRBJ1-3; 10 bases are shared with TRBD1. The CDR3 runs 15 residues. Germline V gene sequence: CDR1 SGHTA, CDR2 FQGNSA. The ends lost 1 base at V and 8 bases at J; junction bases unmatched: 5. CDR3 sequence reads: CASSLVGQGKDTIYF. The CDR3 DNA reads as TGTGCCAGCAGCTTAGTGGGACAGGGGAAGGACACCATATATTTT.

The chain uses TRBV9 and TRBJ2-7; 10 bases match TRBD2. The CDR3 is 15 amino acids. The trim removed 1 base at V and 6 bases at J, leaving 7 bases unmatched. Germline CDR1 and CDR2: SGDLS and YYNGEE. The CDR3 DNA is TGTGCCAGCAGCGTATCGGCTAGCGGGAGTTTCGAGCAGTACTTC. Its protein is CASSVSASGSFEQYF.

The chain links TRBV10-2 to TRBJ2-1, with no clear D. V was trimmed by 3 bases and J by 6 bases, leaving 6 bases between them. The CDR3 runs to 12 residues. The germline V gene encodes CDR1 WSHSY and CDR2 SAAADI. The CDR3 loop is CASSDPSNEQFF. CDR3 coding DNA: TGCGCCAGCAGTGACCCGTCCAATGAGCAGTTCTTC.

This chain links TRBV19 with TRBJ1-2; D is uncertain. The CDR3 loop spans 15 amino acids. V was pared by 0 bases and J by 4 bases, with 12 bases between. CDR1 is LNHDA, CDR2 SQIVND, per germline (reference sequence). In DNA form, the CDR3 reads TGTGCCAGTAGTATAGACGCAGGTGGCGCCTATGGCTACACCTTC. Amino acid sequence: CASSIDAGGAYGYTF. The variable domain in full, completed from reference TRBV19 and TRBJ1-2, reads DGGITQSPKYLFRKEGQNVTLSCEQNLNHDAMYWYRQDPGQGLRLIYYSQIVNDFQKGDIAEGYSVSREKKESFPLTVTSAQKNPTAFYLCASSIDAGGAYGYTFGSGTRLTVV.

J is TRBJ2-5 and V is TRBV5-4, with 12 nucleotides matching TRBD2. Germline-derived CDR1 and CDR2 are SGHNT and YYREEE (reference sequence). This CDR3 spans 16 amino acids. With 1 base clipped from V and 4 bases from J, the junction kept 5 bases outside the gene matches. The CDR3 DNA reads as TGTGCCAGCAGCTTGAGACTAGCGGGAGTGGTAGAGACCCAGTACTTC. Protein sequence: CASSLRLAGVVETQYF. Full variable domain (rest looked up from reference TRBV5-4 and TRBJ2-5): ETGVTQSPTHLIKTRGQQVTLRCSSQSGHNTVSWYQQALGQGPQFIFQYYREEENGRGNFPPRFSGLQFPNYSSELNVNALELDDSALYLCASSLRLAGVVETQYFGPGTRLLVL.

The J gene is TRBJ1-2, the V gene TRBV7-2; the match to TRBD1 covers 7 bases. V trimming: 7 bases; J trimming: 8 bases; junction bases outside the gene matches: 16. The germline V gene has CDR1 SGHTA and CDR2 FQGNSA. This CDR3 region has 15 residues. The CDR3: CASTGTARGGGGYTF. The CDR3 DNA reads TGTGCCAGCACTGGGACAGCGAGGGGAGGAGGGGGCTACACCTTC.

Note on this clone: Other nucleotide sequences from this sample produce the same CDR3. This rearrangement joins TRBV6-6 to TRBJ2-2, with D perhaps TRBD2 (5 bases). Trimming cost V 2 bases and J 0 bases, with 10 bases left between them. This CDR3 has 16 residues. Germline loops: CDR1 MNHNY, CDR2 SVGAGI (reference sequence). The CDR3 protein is CASSYGRLTNTGELFF. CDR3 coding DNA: TGTGCCAGCAGTTACGGTAGACTAACGAACACCGGGGAGCTGTTTTTT.

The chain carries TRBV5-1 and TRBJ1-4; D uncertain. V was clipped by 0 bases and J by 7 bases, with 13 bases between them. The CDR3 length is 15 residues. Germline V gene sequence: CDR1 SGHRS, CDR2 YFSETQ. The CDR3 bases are TGCGCCAGCAGCTTGGGGGCAGGTACCACTGAAAAACTGTTTTTT. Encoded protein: CASSLGAGTTEKLFF. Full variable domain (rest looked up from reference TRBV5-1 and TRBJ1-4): KAGVTQTPRYLIKTRGQQVTLSCSPISGHRSVSWYQQTPGQGLQFLFEYFSETQRNKGNFPGRFSGRQFSNSRSEMNVSTLELGDSALYLCASSLGAGTTEKLFFGSGTQLSVL.